The present entry profiles one T cell receptor (beta chain) with its context. Its antigen is unidentified. This sample is drawn from a study of identical twins. Notes on the study in general: Excess twin sharing in beta out-of-frame sequences was weaker.

Template switching, a step in the protocol, added a universal primer site, and cDNA carried unique molecular identifiers. TCRdb reprocessed the 5' RACE reads with MiXCR, giving one entry per CDR3 protein. The profile shows 400,000 to 550,000 distinct CDR3 sequences, 20% to 30% of them singletons. Trimming pared 2 bases from V and 1 base from J, leaving 12 bases between. Germline values: CDR1 SGHDT, CDR2 YYEEEE. The CDR3 length is 16 residues. Another study also made use of these data, one on T cells expressing NK-cell markers. According to that study: The sequencing cohort of eight donors included seven HCMV-seropositive individuals and one seronegative individual.

The sample was CD4+ T cells sorted from blood. This chain joins TRBV5-6 and TRBJ1-4; perhaps TRBD1 as D (5 bases). The receptor's source is a woman between 18 and 30 years old in good health. The CDR3 DNA reads as TGTGCCAGCAGCTTTCTGGGGCCCCAAACTAATGAAAAACTGTTTTTT. Its translation: CASSFLGPQTNEKLFF.